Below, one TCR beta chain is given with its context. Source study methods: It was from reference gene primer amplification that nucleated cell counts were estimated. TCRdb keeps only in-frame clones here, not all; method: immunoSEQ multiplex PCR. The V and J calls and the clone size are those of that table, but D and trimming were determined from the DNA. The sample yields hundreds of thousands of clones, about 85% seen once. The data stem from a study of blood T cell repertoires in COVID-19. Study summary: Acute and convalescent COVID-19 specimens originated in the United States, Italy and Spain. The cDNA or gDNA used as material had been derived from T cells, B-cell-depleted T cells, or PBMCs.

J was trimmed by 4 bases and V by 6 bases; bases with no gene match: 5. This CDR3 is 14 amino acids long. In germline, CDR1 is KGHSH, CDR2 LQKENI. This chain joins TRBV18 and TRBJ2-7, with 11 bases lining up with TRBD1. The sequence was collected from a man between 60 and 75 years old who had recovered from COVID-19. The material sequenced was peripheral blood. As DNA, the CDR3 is TGTGCCAGCTCCTCCGGGACAGGGGGTTACGAGCAGTACTTC. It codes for CASSSGTGGYEQYF.